A selection of T cell receptor beta chains follows, all from one sample in a study of shared clonotypes between healthy human individuals. Libraries were prepared by immunoSEQ multiplex PCR; TCRdb keeps only in-frame clonotypes and omits some of them. Found here are about 380,000 clones, about 96% of them singletons; the top ten hold less than 0.35%. The sequenced material came from memory CD8+ T cells sorted from blood. These receptors were obtained from a man aged 25-45 years in good health. The CDR3 runs from the conserved cysteine through the conserved F or W. D genes are given only for firm matches. The size field is filled for only some rows; it gives once, few, many or a size class.

d_call: NA; v_call: TRBV4-2; j_call: TRBJ2-5; clone_size: NA; cdr3_nt: TGTGCCAGCAGCCAAGATAGGGAAGAGACCCAGTACTTC; cdr3_aa: CASSQDREETQYF
d_call: NA; v_call: TRBV5-1; j_call: TRBJ1-2; clone_size: NA; cdr3_nt: TGCGCCAGCAGCCCCGGAGAGGGGTGGGGCTACACCTTC; cdr3_aa: CASSPGEGWGYTF
d_call: TRBD2; v_call: TRBV27; j_call: TRBJ2-1; clone_size: NA; cdr3_nt: TGTGCCAGTATCAGCGGGAGGCCCCGAAATGAGCAGTTCTTC; cdr3_aa: CASISGRPRNEQFF
d_call: NA; v_call: TRBV6-5; j_call: TRBJ2-3; clone_size: NA; cdr3_nt: TGTGCCAGCAGTTACGGGCGGGGCACAGATACGCAGTATTTT; cdr3_aa: CASSYGRGTDTQYF
d_call: NA; v_call: TRBV2; j_call: TRBJ2-1; clone_size: NA; cdr3_nt: TGTGCCAGCAGGGCAGGACTACAAACCGGGAATGAGCAGTTCTTC; cdr3_aa: CASRAGLQTGNEQFF
d_call: NA; v_call: TRBV28; j_call: TRBJ1-4; clone_size: NA; cdr3_nt: TGTGCCAGCAGTTTCCCGGGACTACTTAATGAAAAACTGTTTTTT; cdr3_aa: CASSFPGLLNEKLFF
d_call: NA; v_call: TRBV11-3; j_call: TRBJ2-3; clone_size: NA; cdr3_nt: TGTGCCAGCAGCTTAGGACGCGGGGCAGGGGGTACAGATACGCAGTATTTT; cdr3_aa: CASSLGRGAGGTDTQYF
d_call: NA; v_call: TRBV11-2; j_call: TRBJ1-4; clone_size: NA; cdr3_nt: TGTGCCAGCAGCTTATACGGGACGGCAACTAATGAAAAACTGTTTTTT; cdr3_aa: CASSLYGTATNEKLFF
d_call: NA; v_call: TRBV30; j_call: TRBJ2-2; clone_size: NA; cdr3_nt: TGTGCCTGGACAGGGGAAAACACCGGGGAGCTGTTTTTT; cdr3_aa: CAWTGENTGELFF
d_call: TRBD1; v_call: TRBV10-3; j_call: TRBJ1-2; clone_size: NA; cdr3_nt: TGTGCCATCAGTGAGTCCGGACAGGGGCACTATGGCTACACCTTC; cdr3_aa: CAISESGQGHYGYTF
d_call: NA; v_call: TRBV7-2; j_call: TRBJ2-4; clone_size: NA; cdr3_nt: TGTGCCAGCAGCCCGCCGGGGGGCGGGTTAAACATTCAGTACTTC; cdr3_aa: CASSPPGGGLNIQYF
d_call: NA; v_call: TRBV5-1; j_call: TRBJ1-1; clone_size: once; cdr3_nt: TGCGCCAGCAGCTCCCTATTTGTACTGGGCCAGAAGACTGAAGCTTTCTTT; cdr3_aa: CASSSLFVLGQKTEAFF
d_call: NA; v_call: TRBV27; j_call: TRBJ1-4; clone_size: NA; cdr3_nt: TGTGCCAGCAGACAGGGCTCCGAAAAACTGTTTTTT; cdr3_aa: CASRQGSEKLFF
d_call: TRBD2; v_call: TRBV7-9; j_call: TRBJ2-1; clone_size: NA; cdr3_nt: TGTGCCAGCAGCTTAGCAGGGACTAGCGGAGCAGGGAAGTTCTTC; cdr3_aa: CASSLAGTSGAGKFF
d_call: NA; v_call: TRBV5-1; j_call: TRBJ1-1; clone_size: NA; cdr3_nt: TGCGCCAGCAGCCTTGGACACATGAACACTGAAGCTTTCTTT; cdr3_aa: CASSLGHMNTEAFF
d_call: TRBD1; v_call: TRBV6-6; j_call: TRBJ2-7; clone_size: NA; cdr3_nt: TGTGCCAGCGGGACAGAACTTTCCTACGAGCAGTACTTC; cdr3_aa: CASGTELSYEQYF
d_call: NA; v_call: TRBV5-4; j_call: TRBJ2-2; clone_size: NA; cdr3_nt: TGTGCCAGCAGCTTGGGACAAATCACCGGGGAGCTGTTTTTT; cdr3_aa: CASSLGQITGELFF
d_call: TRBD2; v_call: TRBV5-1; j_call: TRBJ2-3; clone_size: NA; cdr3_nt: TGCGCCAGCAGCTTGGCAGCGGGAGGTACCGCTAGCACAGATACGCAGTATTTT; cdr3_aa: CASSLAAGGTASTDTQYF
d_call: NA; v_call: TRBV2; j_call: TRBJ2-6; clone_size: NA; cdr3_nt: TGTGCCAGCACTGACCCTGGGGCCAACGTCCTGACTTTC; cdr3_aa: CASTDPGANVLTF
d_call: NA; v_call: TRBV28; j_call: TRBJ2-7; clone_size: NA; cdr3_nt: TGTGCCAGCGGGTTAACCTACGAGCAGTACTTC; cdr3_aa: CASGLTYEQYF
d_call: NA; v_call: TRBV4-1; j_call: TRBJ1-2; clone_size: once; cdr3_nt: TGCGCCAGCAGCCAAGCGGGGACTAACTATGGCTACACCTTC; cdr3_aa: CASSQAGTNYGYTF
d_call: NA; v_call: TRBV6-5; j_call: TRBJ1-2; clone_size: NA; cdr3_nt: TGTGCCAGCAGTTACTCACCGGGTTCCGGCTATGGCTACACCTTC; cdr3_aa: CASSYSPGSGYGYTF
d_call: TRBD2; v_call: TRBV6-1; j_call: TRBJ2-2; clone_size: NA; cdr3_nt: TGTGCCAGCAGCTTAGCGGGAGGGAACACCGGGGAGCTGTTTTTT; cdr3_aa: CASSLAGGNTGELFF
d_call: NA; v_call: TRBV11-1; j_call: TRBJ2-7; clone_size: NA; cdr3_nt: TGTGCCAGCAGCTTAGGTTCAGGGGCCTACGAGCAGTACTTC; cdr3_aa: CASSLGSGAYEQYF
d_call: NA; v_call: TRBV28; j_call: TRBJ1-4; clone_size: NA; cdr3_nt: TGTGCCAGCAGTTTATCTTCAGGGTATGAAAAACTGTTTTTT; cdr3_aa: CASSLSSGYEKLFF
d_call: NA; v_call: TRBV4-1; j_call: TRBJ2-7; clone_size: once; cdr3_nt: TGCGCCAGCAGCCAAGTTCTCAGCCCCTACGAGCAGTACTTC; cdr3_aa: CASSQVLSPYEQYF
d_call: TRBD2; v_call: TRBV5-1; j_call: TRBJ2-4; clone_size: NA; cdr3_nt: TGCGCCAGCAGCTTGGCAGCGGGAGAGAGGATTCAGTACTTC; cdr3_aa: CASSLAAGERIQYF
d_call: TRBD1; v_call: TRBV9; j_call: TRBJ2-5; clone_size: NA; cdr3_nt: TGTGCCAGCAGCGCGACAGGGGGCCAAGAGACCCAGTACTTC; cdr3_aa: CASSATGGQETQYF
d_call: TRBD2; v_call: TRBV7-8; j_call: TRBJ2-1; clone_size: once; cdr3_nt: TGTGCCAGCAGCTTAAGGTCCGGGACTAGCTTCGATGAGCAGTTCTTC; cdr3_aa: CASSLRSGTSFDEQFF
d_call: NA; v_call: TRBV6-5; j_call: TRBJ2-7; clone_size: NA; cdr3_nt: TGTGCCAGCAGCGCAGGGCCCGGGGAGCAGTACTTC; cdr3_aa: CASSAGPGEQYF
d_call: NA; v_call: TRBV28; j_call: TRBJ2-7; clone_size: NA; cdr3_nt: TGTGCCAGCAGTTTTCAGGGATCCTACGAGCAGTACTTC; cdr3_aa: CASSFQGSYEQYF
d_call: NA; v_call: TRBV28; j_call: TRBJ2-7; clone_size: NA; cdr3_nt: TGTGCCAGCACAAAGCTGGACAGCTACGAGCAGTACTTC; cdr3_aa: CASTKLDSYEQYF
d_call: TRBD1; v_call: TRBV19; j_call: TRBJ1-4; clone_size: NA; cdr3_nt: TGTGCCAGTAGTGCAGGGACAGACTTTAATGAAAAACTGTTTTTT; cdr3_aa: CASSAGTDFNEKLFF
d_call: NA; v_call: TRBV6-5; j_call: TRBJ1-5; clone_size: once; cdr3_nt: TGTGCCAGCAGCTTATCGAACGGGAATCAGCCCCAGCATTTT; cdr3_aa: CASSLSNGNQPQHF
d_call: NA; v_call: TRBV9; j_call: TRBJ2-1; clone_size: NA; cdr3_nt: TGTGCCAGCAGCCTCCTGGGGGAGCAGTTCTTC; cdr3_aa: CASSLLGEQFF
d_call: TRBD2; v_call: TRBV19; j_call: TRBJ2-1; clone_size: NA; cdr3_nt: TGTGCCAGTAGTACGGGACTAGCGGGAGGGAAAGGCTCCTACAATGAGCAGTTCTTC; cdr3_aa: CASSTGLAGGKGSYNEQFF
d_call: NA; v_call: TRBV28; j_call: TRBJ2-7; clone_size: NA; cdr3_nt: TGTGCCAGCAGTTTGATTGGTATTTGGGGGGAAACCTACGAGCAGTACTTC; cdr3_aa: CASSLIGIWGETYEQYF
d_call: NA; v_call: TRBV20-1; j_call: TRBJ2-2; clone_size: NA; cdr3_nt: TGCAGTGCTAGAGCTTCCGGGGAGCTGTTTTTT; cdr3_aa: CSARASGELFF
d_call: TRBD1; v_call: TRBV5-4; j_call: TRBJ2-5; clone_size: NA; cdr3_nt: TGTGCCAGCAGCTCGCGACAGGGGTGGGAGACCCAGTACTTC; cdr3_aa: CASSSRQGWETQYF
d_call: NA; v_call: TRBV28; j_call: TRBJ1-5; clone_size: NA; cdr3_nt: TGTGCCAGCAGTTTCTTAACACTTTCGGGGCAGCCCCAGCATTTT; cdr3_aa: CASSFLTLSGQPQHF
d_call: NA; v_call: TRBV7-6; j_call: TRBJ1-5; clone_size: NA; cdr3_nt: TGTGCCAGCAGCTTAGGGGTGGGAAGCAATCAGCCCCAGCATTTT; cdr3_aa: CASSLGVGSNQPQHF
d_call: TRBD2; v_call: TRBV19; j_call: TRBJ2-2; clone_size: NA; cdr3_nt: TGTGCCAGCGCAAAACAGGGACTAGCGGGAGGGCGGACCGGGGAGCTGTTTTTT; cdr3_aa: CASAKQGLAGGRTGELFF
d_call: TRBD1; v_call: TRBV6-5; j_call: TRBJ2-4; clone_size: NA; cdr3_nt: TGTGCCAGTAGGGGACAGGGAAGTATCTTC; cdr3_aa: CASRGQGSIF
d_call: TRBD2; v_call: TRBV5-4; j_call: TRBJ2-2; clone_size: NA; cdr3_nt: TGTGCCAGCAGCTTTAGCGGGAGGGCGACCGGGGAGCTGTTTTTT; cdr3_aa: CASSFSGRATGELFF
d_call: NA; v_call: TRBV19; j_call: TRBJ2-6; clone_size: NA; cdr3_nt: TGTGCCAGTAGTATCTCTGGGGCCAACGTCCTGACTTTC; cdr3_aa: CASSISGANVLTF